The 31 T cell receptor beta chains below come from one sample, sequenced in a study of T-cell reconstitution after alpha-beta-depleted transplantation in children. For TCRbeta, the library was prepared with unique molecular identifiers. MiXCR, run by TCRdb on the PCR reads, gives a single entry per CDR3 protein. The sample records roughly 240,000 distinct CDR3 sequences, roughly 8% being singletons. Material: PBMCs, mostly from graft donor cells, obtained 180 days after TCRalphabeta/CD19-depleted stem cell transplant. The receptors derive from a male patient between 5 and 17 years old who had a stem cell transplant for acute lymphoblastic leukemia, so the T cells may come from the graft donor.

This clonotype was seen ten or more times. The chain has TRBV28 and TRBJ1-6, with TRBD1 identical over 7 bases. This CDR3 has 14 residues. Germline V CDR1 and CDR2: MDHEN, SYDVKM. The junction had 3 bases not matched to a gene; V was cut back by 3 bases and J by 7 bases. The CDR3 loop reads CASSLGDSNSPLHF. CDR3 DNA: TGTGCCAGCAGTTTGGGGGACAGCAATTCACCCCTCCACTTT.

This clonotype was counted many times. This chain uses TRBV14 with TRBJ2-4; D tentatively reads TRBD1 or TRBD2 (5 bases each). The germline V gene has CDR1 SGHDN and CDR2 FVKESK. CDR3 size: 15 residues. V was shortened by 3 bases and J by 2 bases, with 11 bases between the two germline ends. The CDR3 is CASSQGRRSKNIQYF. CDR3 nucleotides: TGTGCCAGCAGCCAGGGACGAAGGTCCAAAAACATTCAGTACTTC.

This clonotype was seen many times. The rearrangement uses TRBV11-2 and TRBJ1-5; TRBD1 matches at 9 bases. Unmatched junction bases numbered 6, after V lost 1 base and J lost 11 bases. This CDR3 has 14 amino acids. Germline V gene lookup returns CDR1 SGHAT and CDR2 FQNNGV. The CDR3 region is CASSLGTGAVAQHF. In DNA, the CDR3 is TGTGCCAGCAGCTTAGGGACAGGGGCTGTAGCCCAGCATTTT.

The CDR3 region is CASSLGVGGGWSYEQYF. The CDR3 bases are TGTGCCAGCAGCCTGGGCGTGGGGGGGGGTTGGTCCTACGAGCAGTACTTC. This chain connects TRBV5-5 to TRBJ2-7; 7 bases line up with TRBD2. Looked up from germline, CDR1 is SGHKS and CDR2 is YYEKEE (reference sequence). Losses at the gene ends were 4 bases for V and 1 base for J; bases not matched to a gene: 14. The CDR3 is 17 amino acids.

This clonotype occurred many times. As DNA, the CDR3 is TGTGCCAGCTCATCCGGGACAGGGGGGTATGGCTACACCTTC. Amino acids: CASSSGTGGYGYTF. The chain recombines TRBV18 with TRBJ1-2; 11 positions agree with TRBD1. The V gene end was trimmed by 5 bases and the J gene end by 5 bases; junction bases not matched to a gene: 4. Germline V gene sequence: CDR1 KGHSH, CDR2 LQKENI. The CDR3 contains 14 residues.

The table lists this clonotype with many counts. The genes are TRBV12-3 or TRBV12-4 and TRBJ2-7, with D possibly being TRBD1 (6 bases). The CDR3 consists of 16 residues. Trimming stripped 7 bases from V and 3 bases from J, with 22 bases between. The CDR3 sequence: CASTPSRRTARYEQYF. CDR3 bases: TGTGCCAGCACCCCCTCACGTCGGACAGCCCGCTACGAGCAGTACTTC.

The sample holds a few counts of this clonotype. A read error may explain this, as a much larger clone is one base away. The J gene is TRBJ2-5, the V gene TRBV18; D not resolved. With 6 bases removed from V and 1 base from J, the gap between germline ends came to 6 bases. CDR1 and CDR2 from the germline V gene are KGHSH and LQKENI. The CDR3 runs 12 residues. DNA of the CDR3: TGTGCCAGCTCCCAGTTCCAAGAGACCCAGTACTTC. Encoded protein: CASSQFQETQYF. Together with reference TRBV18 and TRBJ2-5, the CDR3 gives the full variable domain: NAGVMQNPRHLVRRRGQEARLRCSPMKGHSHVYWYRQLPEEGLKFMVYLQKENIIDESGMPKERFSAEFPKEGPSILRIQQVVRGDSAAYFCASSQFQETQYFGPGTRLLVL.

The sample holds many counts of this clonotype. The chain uses TRBV5-1 and TRBJ2-5, with 7 bases aligning to TRBD1. This CDR3 contains 14 residues. The germline CDR1 and CDR2 sequences are SGHRS and YFSETQ. V gave up 0 bases and J gave up 4 bases; unmatched junction bases: 3. CDR3 bases: TGCGCCAGCAGCTTGGAAGCAGGGGGAGAGACCCAGTACTTC. Residues: CASSLEAGGETQYF.

There are many counts of this clonotype. The rearrangement links TRBV4-3 to TRBJ2-6, with TRBD2 identical over 8 bases. The CDR3 is 18 residues long. Trimming at V came to 4 bases and at J to 3 bases, leaving 11 bases not matched to a gene. Germline CDR1 reads LGHNA; CDR2 reads YSLEER. Here the CDR3 DNA reads TGCGCCAGCAGCCTCCAACCGGGGGGGTCTGATGGGGCCAACGTCCTGACTTTC. Translated, it gives CASSLQPGGSDGANVLTF.

The table lists this clonotype with many counts. The chain employs TRBV29-1 and TRBJ1-2; the D is unclear. The germline gives CDR1 SQVTM, CDR2 ANQGSEA. The CDR3 covers 13 residues. V was cut by 6 bases and J by 3 bases, with 14 bases left in between. The CDR3 region has the DNA TGCAGCGTCGCCGCGGGGAGAGACTATGGCTACACCTTC. Encoded protein: CSVAAGRDYGYTF.

This clonotype appeared many times. This rearrangement joins TRBV5-1 to TRBJ2-5; D remains ambiguous. This CDR3 is 12 amino acids long. CDR1 SGHRS and CDR2 YFSETQ come from the germline V gene. Trimming removed 1 base at V and 3 bases at J, with 4 bases between. In nucleotides, the CDR3 is TGCGCCAGCAGCTTGTCAGAAGAGACCCAGTACTTC. Translated: CASSLSEETQYF. The whole variable domain, filled in from reference TRBV5-1 and TRBJ2-5, reads KAGVTQTPRYLIKTRGQQVTLSCSPISGHRSVSWYQQTPGQGLQFLFEYFSETQRNKGNFPGRFSGRQFSNSRSEMNVSTLELGDSALYLCASSLSEETQYFGPGTRLLVL.

This clonotype was detected many times. V usage is TRBV28 and J usage is TRBJ1-5, with D perhaps matching TRBD1 (6 bases). The CDR3 runs 14 residues. Germline V gene data show CDR1 as MDHEN and CDR2 as SYDVKM. V shed 5 bases and J shed 6 bases, with 14 bases lying between them. The CDR3 DNA follows: TGTGCCAGCAGTCACCCCAGGGGCTTTCAGCCCCAGCATTTT. Translated: CASSHPRGFQPQHF.

The rearrangement links TRBV28 to TRBJ2-5; the D gene is possibly TRBD2 (6 bases). The germline gives CDR1 MDHEN, CDR2 SYDVKM. The CDR3 consists of 14 residues. V lost 11 bases and J 5 bases, leaving 21 bases between the germline ends. The CDR3 sequence: CAGTSVSGRETQYF. The CDR3 nucleotides read TGTGCCGGCACCTCCGTTAGCGGCCGGGAGACCCAGTACTTC.

This clonotype is a singleton in its sample. This may arise from a read error, as a much more abundant clone is one base away. The gene calls are TRBV7-7 and TRBJ2-5; TRBD1 might be the D (6 bases). Germline-derived CDR1 and CDR2 are SSHAT and FNYEAQ (reference sequence). CDR3 length equals 14 residues. The DNA of the CDR3 is TGTGCCAGCAGCTTCGCAGGGGCCCAAGAGACCCGGTACTTC. Amino acids: CASSFAGAQETRYF.

This clonotype has just one count. This could be a read error, since a much larger clone is one nucleotide away. J is TRBJ2-3 and V is TRBV18, with 9 positions matching TRBD2. CDR1 KGHSH and CDR2 LQKENI come from the germline V gene. J lost 6 bases, V lost 3 bases, and 7 bases had no gene match. This CDR3 has 15 residues. Here the CDR3 DNA reads TGTGCCAGCTCACCCGTAGCGGGAGTGCAGGATACGCAGTATTTT. Translated: CASSPVAGVQDTQYF.

This clonotype was recorded many times. V usage is TRBV12-3 or TRBV12-4 and J usage is TRBJ1-3, with D possibly matching TRBD1 (5 bases). The V end was cut by 6 bases, the J end by 5 bases, with 20 bases between. The CDR3 covers 16 residues. In nucleotides, the CDR3 is TGTGCCAGCAGCACCACCCACAGGATCCAACGAAACACCATATATTTT. This encodes CASSTTHRIQRNTIYF.

Comments on this clonotype: A much larger clonotype is one base distant, so this may be a read error. The J gene is TRBJ2-7, the V gene TRBV5-6; D possibly matches TRBD1 or TRBD2 (6 bases each). Trimming shortened V by 7 bases and J by 7 bases, and 18 bases separated the two germline ends. Germline V gene data show CDR1 as SGHDT and CDR2 as YYEEEE. This CDR3 is 13 amino acids long. The CDR3 nucleotides are TGTGCCAGCGGACAGCGGGTCCTCGGGGAGCAGTACTTC. Amino acid sequence: CASGQRVLGEQYF. The variable domain in full, with the rest retrieved from reference TRBV5-6 and TRBJ2-7, is DAGVTQSPTHLIKTRGQQVTLRCSPKSGHDTVSWYQQALGQGPQFIFQYYEEEERQRGNFPDRFSGHQFPNYSSELNVNALLLGDSALYLCASGQRVLGEQYFGPGTRLTVT.

CDR3 amino acids: CASSSLTDPGYEQYF. The CDR3 nucleotides read TGTGCCAGCAGTTCCCTGACAGACCCGGGATACGAGCAGTACTTC. The genes are TRBV27 and TRBJ2-7; D possibly uses TRBD1 or TRBD2 (5 bases each). This CDR3 contains 15 residues. Trimming pared 4 bases from V and 4 bases from J, leaving 17 bases between. Germline loops: CDR1 MNHEY, CDR2 SMNVEV (reference sequence).

In its sample, this clonotype was seen many times. The chain joins TRBV29-1 to TRBJ2-7; the D gene could be TRBD1 or TRBD2 (7 bases each). V dropped 2 bases and J dropped 2 bases, with 19 bases sitting between them. Germline V gives CDR1 SQVTM, CDR2 ANQGSEA. CDR3 size: 16 residues. The CDR3 is CSVETSGRGLTYEQYF. The CDR3, as DNA: TGCAGCGTTGAAACATCGGGGAGGGGGCTAACCTACGAGCAGTACTTC.

The sample holds many counts of this clonotype. V and J are TRBV5-1 and TRBJ1-2; the D is unclear. This CDR3 has 13 residues. V shed 0 bases and J shed 6 bases, with 9 bases lying between them. Germline V lookup: CDR1 SGHRS, CDR2 YFSETQ. This CDR3 is CASSLEQAHGYTF. The CDR3 DNA follows: TGCGCCAGCAGCTTGGAACAAGCCCATGGCTACACCTTC.

The sample holds a few counts of this clonotype. The chain uses TRBV12-3 or TRBV12-4 and TRBJ1-3; D possibly corresponds to TRBD1 (5 bases). The length of the CDR3 is 15 residues. V was clipped by 3 bases and J by 6 bases, with 15 bases between them. The CDR3 coding sequence is TGTGCCAGCAGTTTCCCGAGGGGCAGGGCAAACACCATATATTTT. It codes for CASSFPRGRANTIYF.

The chain recombines TRBV6-1 with TRBJ1-3, with TRBD1 as a possible D gene (5 bases). The germline V and J ends were trimmed by 4 bases and 0 bases, with 10 bases remaining between them. This CDR3 is built from 15 residues. CDR1 is MNHNS, CDR2 SASEGT, per germline. The CDR3 region is CASSATGSSGNTIYF. The CDR3 DNA is TGTGCCAGCAGTGCCACAGGTTCCTCTGGAAACACCATATATTTT.

In nucleotides, the CDR3 is TGTGCCAGCTCAGGACAGTATGGCAACACTGAAGCTTTCTTT. Protein: CASSGQYGNTEAFF. The J gene is TRBJ1-1, the V gene TRBV18, with D tentatively TRBD1 (6 bases). The germline V gene has CDR1 KGHSH and CDR2 LQKENI. V lost 5 bases and J lost 2, with 12 bases in between. The CDR3 is 14 amino acids.

The rearrangement joins TRBV11-3 to TRBJ2-2, with no clear D. CDR1 SGHNT and CDR2 YENEEA come from the germline V gene. The CDR3 loop spans 17 amino acids. Deletions cut 4 bases from V and 2 bases from J, with 17 bases between. CDR3 nucleotides: TGTGCCAGCAGCTCCCCCGGACCCCTTTTTAACACCGGGGAGCTGTTTTTT. Amino acid sequence: CASSSPGPLFNTGELFF. The variable domain in full, with the rest retrieved from reference TRBV11-3 and TRBJ2-2, is EAGVVQSPRYKIIEKKQPVAFWCNPISGHNTLYWYLQNLGQGPELLIRYENEEAVDDSQLPKDRFSAERLKGVDSTLKIQPAELGDSAVYLCASSSPGPLFNTGELFFGEGSRLTVL.

This clonotype was seen ten or more times. V and J are TRBV7-8 and TRBJ1-1, with D possibly matching TRBD1 (5 bases). Germline CDR1 is SGHVS and CDR2 is FQNEAQ. Trimming left V 5 bases short and J 3 bases short, with 16 bases between. This CDR3 has 15 residues. CDR3 nucleotides: TGTGCCAGCAGCCTAGGACCCTCGGGGGACACTGAAGCTTTCTTT. Translation: CASSLGPSGDTEAFF.

In this sample, this clonotype turned up a few times. The chain recombines TRBV19 with TRBJ2-4; the D gene is possibly TRBD2 (5 bases). This CDR3 is 12 amino acids long. Germline lookup yields CDR1 LNHDA and CDR2 SQIVND (reference sequence). Between the trimmed V and J ends, which lost 4 bases and 6 bases, there was a span of 7 bases. CDR3 sequence: CASSNGRNIQYF. The CDR3 DNA is TGTGCCAGTAGTAATGGGAGAAACATTCAGTACTTC.

In this sample, this clonotype turned up many times. This chain uses TRBV5-1 with TRBJ2-2; 11 bases map to TRBD2. The V gene end was trimmed by 3 bases and the J gene end by 1 base; junction bases not matched to a gene: 2. Germline loops: CDR1 SGHRS, CDR2 YFSETQ. The CDR3 sequence is 16 residues long. The CDR3 reads CASSSGLAVNTGELFF. Here the CDR3 DNA reads TGCGCCAGCAGCTCGGGACTAGCGGTGAACACCGGGGAGCTGTTTTTT.

This clonotype was found many times. The rearrangement uses TRBV7-2 and TRBJ2-5; D remains unclear. Germline CDR1 reads SGHTA; CDR2 reads FQGNSA. V gave up 1 base and J gave up 1 base, with 7 bases separating them. The CDR3 spans 14 residues. CDR3 bases: TGTGCCAGCAGCTTAGGAGTACCCCAAGAGACCCAGTACTTC. The encoded protein is CASSLGVPQETQYF.

The chain employs TRBV7-7 and TRBJ2-5, with D tentatively TRBD2 (6 bases). Germline-derived CDR1 and CDR2 are SSHAT and FNYEAQ (reference sequence). V gave up 2 bases and J gave up 5 bases, with 9 bases separating them. The CDR3 is 13 amino acids. In DNA, the CDR3 is TGTGCCAGCAGCTTATGGGGGAGGGAGACCCAGTACTTC. This gives the protein CASSLWGRETQYF.

In its sample, this clonotype was seen many times. The rearrangement joins TRBV6-2 or TRBV6-3 to TRBJ2-7, with 7 bases aligning to TRBD1. After removal of 2 bases from V and 3 bases from J, the junction contained 19 bases not matched to a gene. This CDR3 contains 19 residues. Looked up from germline, CDR1 is MNHEY and CDR2 is SVGEGT. CDR3 DNA: TGTGCCAGCAGTTACAGCCCCTTTGAATTCCGACAGGGCAACTACGAGCAGTACTTC. Its translation is CASSYSPFEFRQGNYEQYF.

This clonotype was observed many times. The chain employs TRBV2 and TRBJ2-1; a possible D gene is TRBD2 (5 bases). CDR1 is SNHLY and CDR2 is FYNNEI in the germline V gene. The V end was cut by 7 bases, the J end by 0 bases, with 10 bases between. The CDR3 is 14 residues long. The CDR3 region is CASTQGSSYNEQFF. The CDR3 nucleotides are TGTGCCAGCACTCAAGGGAGCTCCTACAATGAGCAGTTCTTC.